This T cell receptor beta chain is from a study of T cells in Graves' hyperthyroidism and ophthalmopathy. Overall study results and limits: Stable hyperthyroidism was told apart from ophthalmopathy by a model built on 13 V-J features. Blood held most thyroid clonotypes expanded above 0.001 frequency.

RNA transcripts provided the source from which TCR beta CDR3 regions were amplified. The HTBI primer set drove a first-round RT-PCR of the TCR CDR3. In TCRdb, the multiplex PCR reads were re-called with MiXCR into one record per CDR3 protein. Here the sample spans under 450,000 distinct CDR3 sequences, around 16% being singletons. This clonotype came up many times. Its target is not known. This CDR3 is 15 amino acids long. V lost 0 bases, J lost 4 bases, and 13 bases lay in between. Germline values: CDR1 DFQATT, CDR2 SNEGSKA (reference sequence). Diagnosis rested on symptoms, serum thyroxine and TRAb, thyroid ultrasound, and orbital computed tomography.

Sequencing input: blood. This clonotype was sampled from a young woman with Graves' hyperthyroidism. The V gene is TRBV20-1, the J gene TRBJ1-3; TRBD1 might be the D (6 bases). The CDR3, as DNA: TGCAGTGCTAGAGATCTCAGGGGTCCCGGAAACACCATATATTTT. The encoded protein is CSARDLRGPGNTIYF.